This TCR beta chain emerged from a study of T cells after yellow fever vaccination. Study-level information: Fractions of low cell number were prepared using SMART-Seq v4 Ultra Low Input.

Whole-study results and caveats: Post-booster reappearance was seen for most primary-vaccination clones (about 96% CD4, around 88% CD8).

This clonotype has at least ten counts. Its antigen is unidentified. Trimming removed 1 base at V and 5 bases at J, with 16 bases between. This CDR3 comprises 15 residues. The V gene's germline CDR1 is SGHRS and CDR2 YFSETQ. Production of TCR cDNA was by 5'RACE template switching, which also added a universal primer site and UMIs. TCRdb reanalysed the 5' RACE reads using MiXCR and keeps one entry per CDR3 protein. The data contain over 300,000 distinct CDR3 sequences, 3% to 4.5% of them singletons. The sample in question was PBMCs, obtained on the day of the yellow fever booster vaccination. The source is a man between 18 and 29 years old who received the YFV17D yellow fever vaccine. The chain has TRBV5-1 and TRBJ2-7; unclear D gene. The CDR3 nucleotides read TGCGCCAGCAGCTTGTACGGGCGCGAAGTCCACGAGCAGTACTTC. It is translated as CASSLYGREVHEQYF. Together with reference TRBV5-1 and TRBJ2-7, the CDR3 gives the full variable domain: KAGVTQTPRYLIKTRGQQVTLSCSPISGHRSVSWYQQTPGQGLQFLFEYFSETQRNKGNFPGRFSGRQFSNSRSEMNVSTLELGDSALYLCASSLYGREVHEQYFGPGTRLTVT.